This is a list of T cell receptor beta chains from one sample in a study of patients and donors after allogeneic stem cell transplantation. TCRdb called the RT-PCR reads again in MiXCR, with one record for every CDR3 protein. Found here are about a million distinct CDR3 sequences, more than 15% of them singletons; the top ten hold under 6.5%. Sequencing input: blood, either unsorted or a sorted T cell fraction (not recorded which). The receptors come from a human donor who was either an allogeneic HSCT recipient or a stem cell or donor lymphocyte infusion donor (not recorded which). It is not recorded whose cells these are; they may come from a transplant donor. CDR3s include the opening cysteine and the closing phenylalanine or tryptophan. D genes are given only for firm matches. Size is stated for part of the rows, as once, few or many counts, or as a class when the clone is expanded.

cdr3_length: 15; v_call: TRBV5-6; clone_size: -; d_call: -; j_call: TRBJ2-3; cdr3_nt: TGTGCCAGCAGCTTGGAGGGGAAGGGTACAGATACGCAGTATTTT; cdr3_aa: CASSLEGKGTDTQYF
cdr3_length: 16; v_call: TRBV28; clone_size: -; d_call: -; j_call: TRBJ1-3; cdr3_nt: TGTGCCAGCTTAAATCCCGGTGGGGGGTCTGGAAACACCATATATTTT; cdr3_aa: CASLNPGGGSGNTIYF
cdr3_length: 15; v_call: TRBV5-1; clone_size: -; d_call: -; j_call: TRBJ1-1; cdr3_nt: TGCGCCAGCAGCCACCCCGCCCCCGGGAACACTGAAGCTTTCTTT; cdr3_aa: CASSHPAPGNTEAFF
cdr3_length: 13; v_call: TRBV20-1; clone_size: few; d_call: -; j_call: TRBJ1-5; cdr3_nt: TGCAGTGCGGCCGGGACCATCTATCAGCCCCAGCATTTT; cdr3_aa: CSAAGTIYQPQHF
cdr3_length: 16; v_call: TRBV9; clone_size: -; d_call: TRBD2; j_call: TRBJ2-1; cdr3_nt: TGTGCCAGCAGCGAACCACTAGCGGGAGACTACAATGAGCAGTTCTTC; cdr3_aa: CASSEPLAGDYNEQFF
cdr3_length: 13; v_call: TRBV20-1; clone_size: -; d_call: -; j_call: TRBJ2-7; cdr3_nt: TGCAGTGCTGGGGGGCGGTTGTCCTACGAGCAGTACTTC; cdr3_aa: CSAGGRLSYEQYF
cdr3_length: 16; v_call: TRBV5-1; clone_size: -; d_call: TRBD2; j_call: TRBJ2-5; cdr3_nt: TGCGCCAGCAGCCGGGGGAGTACTAGCGAGCAAGAGACCCAGTACTTC; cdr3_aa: CASSRGSTSEQETQYF
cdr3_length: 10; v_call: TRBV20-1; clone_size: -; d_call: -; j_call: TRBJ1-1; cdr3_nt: TGCAGTGCTTCAGGGTTTTCCGCTTTCTTT; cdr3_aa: CSASGFSAFF
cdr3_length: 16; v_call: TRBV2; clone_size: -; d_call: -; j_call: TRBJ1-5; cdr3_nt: TGTGCCAGCCTACCCAGGCCGCTGGAGGGGGAGCAGCCCCAGCATTTT; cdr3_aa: CASLPRPLEGEQPQHF
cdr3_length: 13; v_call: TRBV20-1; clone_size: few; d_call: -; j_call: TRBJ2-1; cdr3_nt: TGCAGTGCCCCCCCGGACAATAACCCCGAGCAGTTCTTC; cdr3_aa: CSAPPDNNPEQFF
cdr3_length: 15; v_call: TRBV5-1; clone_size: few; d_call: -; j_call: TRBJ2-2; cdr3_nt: TGCGCCAGCAGTCAAAGGGTCTGGGGCACCGGGGAGCTGTTTTTT; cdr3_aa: CASSQRVWGTGELFF
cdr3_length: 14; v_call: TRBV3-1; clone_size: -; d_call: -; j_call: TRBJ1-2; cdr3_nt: TGTGCCAGCAGCCGACGGGACTCCCAAGGCGGCTACACCTTC; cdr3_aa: CASSRRDSQGGYTF
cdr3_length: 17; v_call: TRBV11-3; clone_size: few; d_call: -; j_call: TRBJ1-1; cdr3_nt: TGTGCCAGCAGCCCACGCGGGGGCCACTATATTAACACTGAAGCTTTCTTT; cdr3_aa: CASSPRGGHYINTEAFF
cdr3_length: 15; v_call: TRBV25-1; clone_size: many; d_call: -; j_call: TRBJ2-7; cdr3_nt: TGTGCCAGCAGTGATTGGACGGCAAAAACCTACGAGCAGTACTTC; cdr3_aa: CASSDWTAKTYEQYF
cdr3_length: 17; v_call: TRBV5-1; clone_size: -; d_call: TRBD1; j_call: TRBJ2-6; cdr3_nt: TGCGCCAGCAGCAGAAGGACAGGGGGCGTTGGGGCCAACGTCCTGACTTTC; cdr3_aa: CASSRRTGGVGANVLTF
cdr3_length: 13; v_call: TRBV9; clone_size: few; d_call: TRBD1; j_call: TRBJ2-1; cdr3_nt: TGTGCCAGCAGCGCGGAACAGGGGAATGAGCAGTTCTTC; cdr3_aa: CASSAEQGNEQFF
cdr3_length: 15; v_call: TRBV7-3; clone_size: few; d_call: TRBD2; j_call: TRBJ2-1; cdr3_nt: TGTGCCAGCAGCAAAACTAGCGGACAAAGGGGTGAGCAGTTCTTC; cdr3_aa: CASSKTSGQRGEQFF
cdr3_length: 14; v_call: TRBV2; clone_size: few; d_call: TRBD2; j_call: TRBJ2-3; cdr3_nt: TGTGCCAGCAGGGCGGGAGTCGGCACAGATACGCAGTATTTT; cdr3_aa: CASRAGVGTDTQYF
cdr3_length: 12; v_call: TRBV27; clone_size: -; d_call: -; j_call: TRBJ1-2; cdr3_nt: TGTGCCAGCAAGGACAGCATCTATGGCTACACCTTC; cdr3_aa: CASKDSIYGYTF
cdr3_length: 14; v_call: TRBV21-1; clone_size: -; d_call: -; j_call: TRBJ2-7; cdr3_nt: TGTGCCAGCAGCAAAGGTGCAGGGACCTACGAGCAGTACTTC; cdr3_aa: CASSKGAGTYEQYF
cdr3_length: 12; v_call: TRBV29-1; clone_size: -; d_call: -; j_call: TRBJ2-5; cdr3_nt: TGCAGCGTTGGTGTGACCCAAGAGACCCAGTACTTC; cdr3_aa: CSVGVTQETQYF
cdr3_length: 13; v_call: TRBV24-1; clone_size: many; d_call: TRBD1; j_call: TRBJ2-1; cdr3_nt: TGTGCCACCAGTCGCAGGGGGTACAATGAGCAGTTCTTC; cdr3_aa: CATSRRGYNEQFF
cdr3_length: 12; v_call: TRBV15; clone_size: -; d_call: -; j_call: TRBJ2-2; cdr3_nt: TGTGCCACCAACAAGGGTTCCGGGGAGCTGTTTTTT; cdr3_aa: CATNKGSGELFF
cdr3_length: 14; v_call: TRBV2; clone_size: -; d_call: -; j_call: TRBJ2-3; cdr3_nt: TGTGCCAGCTTAGGTGTCCTACCCACAGATACGCAGTATTTT; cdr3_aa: CASLGVLPTDTQYF
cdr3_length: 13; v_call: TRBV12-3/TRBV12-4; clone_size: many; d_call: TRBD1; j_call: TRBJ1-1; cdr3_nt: TGTGCCAGCAGTTCAGGGGGCGGGAGTGAAGCTTTCTTT; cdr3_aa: CASSSGGGSEAFF
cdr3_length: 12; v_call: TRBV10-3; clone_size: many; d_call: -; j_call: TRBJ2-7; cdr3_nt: TGTGCCATCGGGGTCAGCTCCTACGAGCAGTACTTC; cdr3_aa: CAIGVSSYEQYF
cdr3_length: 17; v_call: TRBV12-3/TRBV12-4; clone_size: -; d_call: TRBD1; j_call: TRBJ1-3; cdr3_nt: TGTGCCAGCAGCACGACTCCGGGACAGGGGCCAGGAAACACCATATATTTT; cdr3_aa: CASSTTPGQGPGNTIYF
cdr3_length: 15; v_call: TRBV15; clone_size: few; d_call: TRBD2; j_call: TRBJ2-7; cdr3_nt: TGTGCCACCAGCCGTGGGACTAGCGGGATATACGAGCAGTACTTC; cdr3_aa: CATSRGTSGIYEQYF
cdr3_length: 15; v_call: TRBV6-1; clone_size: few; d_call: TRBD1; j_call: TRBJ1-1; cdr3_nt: TGTGCCAGCAGTGGCTCTGGACAGGGGAGCACTGAAGCTTTCTTT; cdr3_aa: CASSGSGQGSTEAFF
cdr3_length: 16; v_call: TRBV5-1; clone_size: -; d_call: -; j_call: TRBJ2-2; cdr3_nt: TGCGCCAGCAGCTTGTATCAGCGAACGAACACCGGGGAGCTGTTTTTT; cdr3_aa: CASSLYQRTNTGELFF
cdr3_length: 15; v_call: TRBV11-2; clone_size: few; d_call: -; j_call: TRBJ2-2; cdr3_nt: TGTGCCAGCCTTCATATCCCAGGGGACACCGGGGAGCTGTTTTTT; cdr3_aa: CASLHIPGDTGELFF